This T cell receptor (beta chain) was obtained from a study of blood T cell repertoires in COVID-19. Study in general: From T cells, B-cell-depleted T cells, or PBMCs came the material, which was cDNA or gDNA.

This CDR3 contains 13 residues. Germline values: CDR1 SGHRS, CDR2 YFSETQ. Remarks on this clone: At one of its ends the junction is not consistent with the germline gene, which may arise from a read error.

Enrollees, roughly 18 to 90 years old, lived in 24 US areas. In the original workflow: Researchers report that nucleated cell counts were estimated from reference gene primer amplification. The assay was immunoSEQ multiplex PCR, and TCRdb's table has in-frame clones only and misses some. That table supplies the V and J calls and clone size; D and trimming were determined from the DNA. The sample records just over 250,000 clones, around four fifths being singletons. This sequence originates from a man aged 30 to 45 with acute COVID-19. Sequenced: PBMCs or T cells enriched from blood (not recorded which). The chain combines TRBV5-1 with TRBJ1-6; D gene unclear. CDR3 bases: TGTGCCAGCAGCTCCCTGGGGAGCTCACCCCTCCACTTT. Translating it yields CASSSLGSSPLHF.